This TCR beta chain was found in a study of CD8 T cells in Susac syndrome. The study's findings and limits: The study acknowledged a relatively small number of individuals in its TCR sequencing and HLA analysis.

Reverse transcription used about 0.45 to 1 ug RNA and random hexamers. Amplification of TCR beta CDR3 across 54 Vbeta and 13 Jbeta was performed with immunoSEQ multiplex PCR. TCRdb re-analysed the immunoSEQ multiplex PCR reads in MiXCR, keeping a single row per CDR3 protein. The sample lists about 120,000 distinct CDR3 sequences; roughly 94% were seen once. Regarding this clonotype: Its antigen is unidentified.

The sequenced target, TCR beta, came from blood CD8+ and CD4+ T cells. TEMRA cells were enriched by FACS, while CD8+ and CD4+ T cells were obtained through a negative isolation that was performed magnetically. Sequencing input: CD4+ T cells from PBMCs. This TCR was recovered from a human donor with multiple sclerosis.

CDR3 protein: CASSLDGGTEAFF. In DNA, the CDR3 is TGTGCCAGCAGTCTAGATGGAGGCACTGAAGCTTTCTTT. The gene calls are TRBV7-9 and TRBJ1-1; D remains unclear. The CDR3 runs 13 residues. From germline, CDR1 is SEHNR and CDR2 FQNEAQ (reference sequence). With 6 bases removed from V and 4 bases from J, the gap between germline ends came to 12 bases.